The T cell receptor beta chain described here comes from a study of shared T cell receptors in the human thymus. Assay: immunoSEQ multiplex PCR; the TCRdb copy retains only in-frame clones and omits some. The sample lists 700,000 or so clones, approximately 85% occurring once. Concerning this clone itself: Other nucleotide sequences in the sample specify the same CDR3.

Looked up from germline, CDR1 is LGHNA and CDR2 is YNFKEQ. The CDR3 totals 15 residues. Trimming shortened V by 0 bases and J by 7 bases, and 12 bases separated the two germline ends. Separately, the same data were catalogued under a study of human thymus T cells. From that report: The donors were infants in Finland with congenital heart defects, otherwise immunologically healthy. The source of the thymus tissue was resections taken during corrective heart surgery. Thymic and blood repertoires showed apparently biased V and J gene usage. Related work found strong thymic repertoire overlap between unrelated individuals.

The receptor comes from a girl under two years old with a congenital heart defect. The gene calls are TRBV4-2 and TRBJ1-4; D unresolved. Specimen: thymocytes. In DNA form, the CDR3 reads TGTGCCAGCAGCCAAGATGGGAGGGCAGGTGAAAAACTGTTTTTT. Translating it yields CASSQDGRAGEKLFF.